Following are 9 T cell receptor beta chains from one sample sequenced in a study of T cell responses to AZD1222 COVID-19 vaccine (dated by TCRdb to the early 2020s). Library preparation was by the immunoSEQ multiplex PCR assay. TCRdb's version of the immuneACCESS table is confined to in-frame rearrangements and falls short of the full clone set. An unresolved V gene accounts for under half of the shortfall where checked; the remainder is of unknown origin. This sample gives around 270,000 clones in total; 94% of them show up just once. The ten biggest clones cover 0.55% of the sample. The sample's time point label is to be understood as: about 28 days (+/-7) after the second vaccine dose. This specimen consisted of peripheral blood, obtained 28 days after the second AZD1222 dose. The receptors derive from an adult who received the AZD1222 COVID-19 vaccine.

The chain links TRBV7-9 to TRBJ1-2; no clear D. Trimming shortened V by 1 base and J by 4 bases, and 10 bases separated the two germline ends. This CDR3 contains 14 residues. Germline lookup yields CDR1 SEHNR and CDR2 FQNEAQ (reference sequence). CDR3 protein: CASSLVTLSYGYTF. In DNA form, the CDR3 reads TGTGCCAGCAGCTTAGTGACATTATCCTATGGCTACACCTTC.

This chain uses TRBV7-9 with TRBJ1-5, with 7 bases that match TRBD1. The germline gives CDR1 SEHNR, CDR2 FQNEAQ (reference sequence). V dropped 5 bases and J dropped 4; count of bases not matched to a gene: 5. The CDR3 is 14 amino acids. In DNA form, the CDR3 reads TGTGCCAGCAGCGGAGGGGGCCAAAATCAGCCCCAGCATTTT. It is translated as CASSGGGQNQPQHF.

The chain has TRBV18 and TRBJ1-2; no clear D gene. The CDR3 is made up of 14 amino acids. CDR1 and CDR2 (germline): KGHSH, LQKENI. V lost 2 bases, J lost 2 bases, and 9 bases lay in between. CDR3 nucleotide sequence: TGTGCCAGCTCACCAAGACGGAACAACTATGGCTACACCTTC. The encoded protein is CASSPRRNNYGYTF. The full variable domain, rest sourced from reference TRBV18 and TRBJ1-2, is NAGVMQNPRHLVRRRGQEARLRCSPMKGHSHVYWYRQLPEEGLKFMVYLQKENIIDESGMPKERFSAEFPKEGPSILRIQQVVRGDSAAYFCASSPRRNNYGYTFGSGTRLTVV.

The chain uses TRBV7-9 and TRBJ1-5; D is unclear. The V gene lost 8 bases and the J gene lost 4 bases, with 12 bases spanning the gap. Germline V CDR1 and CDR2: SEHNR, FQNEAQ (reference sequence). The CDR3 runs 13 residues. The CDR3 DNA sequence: TGTGCCAGCTCGGCGCGGGAAAATCAGCCCCAGCATTTT. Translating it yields CASSARENQPQHF. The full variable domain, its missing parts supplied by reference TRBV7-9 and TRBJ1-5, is DTGVSQNPRHKITKRGQNVTFRCDPISEHNRLYWYRQTLGQGPEFLTYFQNEAQLEKSRLLSDRFSAERPKGSFSTLEIQRTEQGDSAMYLCASSARENQPQHFGDGTRLSIL.

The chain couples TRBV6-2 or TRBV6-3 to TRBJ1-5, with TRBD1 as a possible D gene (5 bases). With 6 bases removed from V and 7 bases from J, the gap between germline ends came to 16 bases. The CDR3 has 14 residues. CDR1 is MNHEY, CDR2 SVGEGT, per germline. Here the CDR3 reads CASRPPGLSQPQHF. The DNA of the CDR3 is TGTGCCAGCAGGCCTCCGGGGCTCTCGCAGCCCCAGCATTTT.

The CDR3 loop is CASSLASGRGFTFYEQYF. The CDR3 nucleotides read TGTGCCAGCAGCTTAGCTAGCGGGAGGGGGTTTACTTTCTACGAGCAGTACTTC. V and J are TRBV11-3 and TRBJ2-7; 12 nucleotides agree with TRBD2. With 1 base clipped from V and 3 bases from J, the junction kept 10 bases outside the gene matches. The CDR3 contains 18 residues. Germline V CDR1 and CDR2: SGHNT, YENEEA.

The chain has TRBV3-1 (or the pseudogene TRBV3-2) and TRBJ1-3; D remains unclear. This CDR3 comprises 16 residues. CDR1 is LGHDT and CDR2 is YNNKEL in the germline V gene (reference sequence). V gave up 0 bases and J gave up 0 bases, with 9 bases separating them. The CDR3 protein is CASSQDRWNSGNTIYF. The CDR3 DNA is TGTGCCAGCAGCCAAGATCGGTGGAACTCTGGAAACACCATATATTTT.

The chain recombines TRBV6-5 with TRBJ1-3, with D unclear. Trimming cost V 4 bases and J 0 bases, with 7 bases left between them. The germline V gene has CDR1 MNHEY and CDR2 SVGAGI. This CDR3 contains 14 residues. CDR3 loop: CASSSGSSGNTIYF. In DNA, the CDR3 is TGTGCCAGCAGTTCTGGGAGCTCTGGAAACACCATATATTTT.

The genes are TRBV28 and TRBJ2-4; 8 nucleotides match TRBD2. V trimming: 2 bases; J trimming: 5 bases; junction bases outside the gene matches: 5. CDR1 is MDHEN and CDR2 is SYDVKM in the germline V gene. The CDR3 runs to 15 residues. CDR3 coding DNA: TGTGCCAGCAGTTTAGAAGCGGGAGTCGAAAACATTCAGTACTTC. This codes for CASSLEAGVENIQYF.